This passage covers 25 T cell receptor beta chains from one sample sequenced in a study of beta chain features in type 1 diabetes. Overall study results and limits: All four CD4+ subsets from Type 1 diabetes patients carried moderately but significantly shorter TCRB CDR3s.

The investigators reverse transcribed all of the isolated RNA, so they sequenced expressed TCRB transcripts. The protocol was immunoSEQ multiplex PCR, while the TCRdb copy is restricted to in-frame clones and leaves out a portion. The repertoire holds 500,000 to 850,000 clones, over 11% seen once, with around 0.04% in the top ten. These TCRs are of unknown antigen specificity. The sample taken for sequencing was naive CD4+ T cells from blood. These receptors were taken from a man aged 18 to 35 with type 1 diabetes.

As regards this clone: One end of the junction varies from germline; a read error may be responsible. The same CDR3 arises from other DNA sequences in this sample as well. This chain links TRBV9 with TRBJ1-6; tentatively, D is TRBD1 (5 bases). This CDR3 has 14 amino acids. Germline V gene lookup returns CDR1 SGDLS and CDR2 YYNGEE. CDR3 region: CASSVGTTSTPLHF. The CDR3, as DNA: TGTGCCAGCAGCGTAGGGACAACCAGTACACCCCTTCACTTT.

This clone was found a few times. This chain links TRBV7-2 with TRBJ2-3; TRBD2 matches at 9 bases. The CDR3 totals 17 residues. The junction had 6 bases not matched to a gene; V was cut back by 2 bases and J by 0 bases. CDR1 is SGHTA, CDR2 FQGNSA, per germline. The DNA for the CDR3 is TGTGCCAGCAGCTTATGGTCTAGCGGGGTTAGCACAGATACGCAGTATTTT. Translation gives CASSLWSSGVSTDTQYF.

V gene TRBV7-6 combines with J gene TRBJ1-3, with TRBD1 as a possible D gene (6 bases). CDR3 length: 19 amino acids. V was trimmed by 3 bases and J by 2 bases, leaving 23 bases between them. The germline V gene has CDR1 SGHVS and CDR2 FNYEAQ. CDR3: CASSFAVRGPFAAGNTIYF. In DNA form, the CDR3 reads TGTGCCAGCAGCTTTGCGGTCAGGGGCCCGTTTGCAGCTGGAAACACCATATATTTT.

This sequence joins TRBV18 and TRBJ2-7; D is unresolved. The CDR3 has 14 residues. Germline assignment: CDR1 KGHSH and CDR2 LQKENI. The ends were cut back, 0 bases at V and 1 base at J, with 7 bases in the middle. The CDR3 nucleotides are TGTGCCAGCTCACCACCATGGGATTCCTACGAGCAGTACTTC. Its translation: CASSPPWDSYEQYF.

The V gene is TRBV11-2, the J gene TRBJ2-7; 8 bases fit TRBD1. Germline V gene data show CDR1 as SGHAT and CDR2 as FQNNGV. There are 14 residues in the CDR3. The J segment lost 3 bases and the V segment lost 5 bases, leaving 6 bases of the junction unmatched. This chain's CDR3 is CASSRGQGRYEQYF. The CDR3 DNA follows: TGTGCCAGCAGCCGTGGACAGGGCCGCTACGAGCAGTACTTC.

This rearrangement joins TRBV25-1 to TRBJ2-7; maybe TRBD2 (7 bases). Germline V lookup: CDR1 MGHDK, CDR2 SYGVNS. Trimming stripped 5 bases from V and 3 bases from J, with 17 bases between. The CDR3 covers 15 residues. The CDR3 nucleotides read TGTGCCAGCAGTCCAGAAGGGGGGGGAAGCTACGAGCAGTACTTC. It is translated as CASSPEGGGSYEQYF.

This clone was seen more than once but under ten times. The genes are TRBV27 and TRBJ2-4; D gene uncertain. The V and J ends lost 6 bases and 3 bases respectively, with 12 bases between them. The CDR3 runs 14 residues. The V gene's germline CDR1 is MNHEY and CDR2 SMNVEV (reference sequence). The CDR3 sequence: CASSPRVDKNIQYF. The CDR3 DNA sequence: TGTGCCAGCAGCCCCAGAGTCGACAAAAACATTCAGTACTTC.

This clone was counted between two and nine times. Written as DNA, the CDR3 is TGTGCCTGGAAGCTAGCGGGGGGCACAGATACGCAGTATTTT. This encodes CAWKLAGGTDTQYF. V and J are TRBV30 and TRBJ2-3; 10 bases align to TRBD2. The junction had 2 bases not matched to a gene; V was cut back by 4 bases and J by 1 base. The germline CDR1 and CDR2 sequences are GTSNPN and SVGIG (reference sequence). CDR3 size: 14 residues.

V usage is TRBV27 and J usage is TRBJ2-7; D not certain. The CDR3 loop spans 15 amino acids. Germline loops: CDR1 MNHEY, CDR2 SMNVEV (reference sequence). Trimming cost V 2 bases and J 3 bases, with 14 bases left between them. The CDR3 protein is CASSLGVPEIYEQYF. CDR3 in DNA: TGTGCCAGCAGTTTAGGGGTCCCTGAAATCTACGAGCAGTACTTC.

Only a few counts were recorded for this clone. The chain uses TRBV5-1 and TRBJ2-7; 7 nucleotides line up with TRBD2. The CDR3 runs to 15 residues. V was pared by 4 bases and J by 2 bases, with 9 bases of the junction left unmatched. Germline loops: CDR1 SGHRS, CDR2 YFSETQ. In DNA, the CDR3 is TGCGCCAGCAGCCAAGGACTAGGGGAAGCCTACGAGCAGTACTTC. Protein sequence: CASSQGLGEAYEQYF.

This chain uses TRBV29-1 with TRBJ1-5, with a possible D match to TRBD1 (6 bases). The CDR3 totals 13 residues. V lost 7 bases to trimming and J lost 3 bases, with 13 bases between them. Germline loops: CDR1 SQVTM, CDR2 ANQGSEA. CDR3 nucleotides: TGCAGCGCTCGGACAGCTCTCAATCAGCCCCAGCATTTT. It is translated as CSARTALNQPQHF. Full variable domain (remainder filled in from reference TRBV29-1 and TRBJ1-5): SAVISQKPSRDICQRGTSLTIQCQVDSQVTMMFWYRQQPGQSLTLIATANQGSEATYESGFVIDKFPISRPNLTFSTLTVSNMSPEDSSIYLCSARTALNQPQHFGDGTRLSIL.

The chain joins TRBV5-1 to TRBJ2-3; D ambiguous. The V gene lost 1 base and the J gene lost 3 bases, with 12 bases spanning the gap. Germline values: CDR1 SGHRS, CDR2 YFSETQ. The CDR3 totals 15 residues. The DNA for the CDR3 is TGCGCCAGCAGCTTGCTGAGCTCGCGGACAGATACGCAGTATTTT. This translates into CASSLLSSRTDTQYF.

This clone appeared a few times. The chain recombines TRBV21-1 with TRBJ2-1; TRBD2 was called by the table and not checked on the DNA. TRBV21-1 is recorded as a pseudogene. CDR3 size: 16 residues. CDR3 in DNA: TGTGCCAGCAACCTTACTAGCGGGGGAGAATACAATGAGCAGTTCTTC. It yields the protein CASNLTSGGEYNEQFF.

A few counts support this clone. V gene TRBV18 combines with J gene TRBJ1-6; D is undetermined. This CDR3 comprises 13 residues. Trimming removed 6 bases from V and 6 bases from J, with 9 bases in between. CDR1 and CDR2 from the germline V gene are KGHSH and LQKENI. The CDR3 spells CASSGSFNSPLHF. CDR3 nucleotide sequence: TGTGCCAGCTCGGGGTCTTTTAATTCACCCCTCCACTTT. The full variable domain, in which reference TRBV18 and TRBJ1-6 provide the parts outside the CDR3, is NAGVMQNPRHLVRRRGQEARLRCSPMKGHSHVYWYRQLPEEGLKFMVYLQKENIIDESGMPKERFSAEFPKEGPSILRIQQVVRGDSAAYFCASSGSFNSPLHFGNGTRLTVT.

This clone came up a few times. This chain links TRBV7-2 with TRBJ2-3; a weak D match, TRBD1 (5 bases). The V and J ends lost 4 bases and 2 bases respectively, with 7 bases between them. Per germline, CDR1 SGHTA and CDR2 FQGNSA. The CDR3 consists of 13 residues. The CDR3 reads CASSWGPTDTQYF. The DNA for the CDR3 is TGTGCCAGCAGCTGGGGCCCCACAGATACGCAGTATTTT.

The rearrangement joins TRBV29-1 to TRBJ1-1; D gene uncertain. Germline V lookup: CDR1 SQVTM, CDR2 ANQGSEA. CDR3 size: 13 residues. V was cut by 3 bases and J by 0 bases, with 8 bases left in between. The DNA of the CDR3 is TGCAGCGTTGACAGGACGGTGAACACTGAAGCTTTCTTT. This translates into CSVDRTVNTEAFF.

The chain links TRBV7-9 to TRBJ2-5, with D maybe TRBD1 (7 bases). Trimming took off 3 bases at V and 7 bases at J, with 15 bases between the two ends. The CDR3 has 14 amino acids. CDR1 is SEHNR, CDR2 FQNEAQ, per germline (reference sequence). CDR3 DNA sequence: TGTGCCAGCAGCTTCCTTTGGCAGGGGGGGACCCAGTACTTC. This gives the protein CASSFLWQGGTQYF.

V gene TRBV30 combines with J gene TRBJ2-1, with 12 positions matching TRBD2. In germline, CDR1 is GTSNPN, CDR2 SVGIG (reference sequence). The CDR3 has 15 amino acids. Trimming removed 2 bases from V and 10 bases from J; junction bases left unmatched: 9. CDR3 sequence reads: CAWSPTSGRTQEQFF. As DNA, the CDR3 is TGTGCCTGGAGTCCTACTAGCGGGAGGACACAGGAGCAGTTCTTC.

The chain recombines TRBV7-9 with TRBJ1-2; D is unclear. CDR1 is SEHNR, CDR2 FQNEAQ, per germline (reference sequence). V was clipped by 2 bases and J by 6 bases, with 16 bases between them. This CDR3 comprises 15 residues. The CDR3 nucleotides are TGTGCCAGCAGCTTAAACACGGCCCGGAGGGATGGCTACACCTTC. Translation: CASSLNTARRDGYTF.

This clone has only a few counts. V is TRBV18 and J is TRBJ1-1, with a possible D match to TRBD1 (6 bases). This CDR3 is built from 14 residues. V lost 4 bases and J lost 0, with 9 bases in between. Germline-derived CDR1 and CDR2 are KGHSH and LQKENI. In DNA, the CDR3 is TGTGCCAGCTCACAGGGACACATGAACACTGAAGCTTTCTTT. Protein product: CASSQGHMNTEAFF.

The J gene is TRBJ2-3, the V gene TRBV5-6, with D unclear. Germline V CDR1 and CDR2: SGHDT, YYEEEE. The CDR3 is 14 amino acids. Trimming left V 1 base short and J 2 bases short, with 8 bases between. The CDR3 loop is CASSLWDPTDTQYF. The CDR3 DNA sequence: TGTGCCAGCAGCTTGTGGGATCCCACAGATACGCAGTATTTT.

V and J are TRBV6-6 and TRBJ1-2; maybe TRBD1 (5 bases). V shed 2 bases and J shed 7 bases, with 8 bases lying between them. The CDR3 runs to 12 residues. Germline V CDR1 and CDR2: MNHNY, SVGAGI (reference sequence). The CDR3 DNA follows: TGTGCCAGCAGTTACAGGGGAACTGGCTACACCTTC. This translates into CASSYRGTGYTF.

V usage is TRBV6-5 and J usage is TRBJ2-5; D gene ambiguous. The CDR3 runs 14 residues. From germline, CDR1 is MNHEY and CDR2 SVGAGI. Trimming took 6 bases from V and 5 from J, leaving 16 bases between them. CDR3 residues: CASSLTVGVETQYF. CDR3 nucleotide sequence: TGTGCCAGCAGCCTCACGGTTGGAGTGGAGACCCAGTACTTC.

This clone was seen only a few times. V and J are TRBV7-9 and TRBJ1-2; 7 nucleotides agree with TRBD1. This CDR3 is built from 15 residues. The germline CDR1 and CDR2 sequences are SEHNR and FQNEAQ (reference sequence). The V and J ends lost 5 bases and 0 bases, in that order; junction bases with no gene match: 6. As DNA, the CDR3 is TGTGCCAGCAGCAAACCCGGGACAGCTAACTATGGCTACACCTTC. Amino acids: CASSKPGTANYGYTF.

This clone was found a few times. The chain couples TRBV6-5 to TRBJ2-1; the match to TRBD2 covers 12 bases. Germline V lookup: CDR1 MNHEY, CDR2 SVGAGI. V shed 7 bases, J shed 8 bases, and the junction held 3 bases outside the gene matches. The CDR3 loop spans 13 amino acids. In nucleotides, the CDR3 is TGTGCCAGCACCCTAGCGGGAGGGGATGAGCAGTTCTTC. It encodes CASTLAGGDEQFF.